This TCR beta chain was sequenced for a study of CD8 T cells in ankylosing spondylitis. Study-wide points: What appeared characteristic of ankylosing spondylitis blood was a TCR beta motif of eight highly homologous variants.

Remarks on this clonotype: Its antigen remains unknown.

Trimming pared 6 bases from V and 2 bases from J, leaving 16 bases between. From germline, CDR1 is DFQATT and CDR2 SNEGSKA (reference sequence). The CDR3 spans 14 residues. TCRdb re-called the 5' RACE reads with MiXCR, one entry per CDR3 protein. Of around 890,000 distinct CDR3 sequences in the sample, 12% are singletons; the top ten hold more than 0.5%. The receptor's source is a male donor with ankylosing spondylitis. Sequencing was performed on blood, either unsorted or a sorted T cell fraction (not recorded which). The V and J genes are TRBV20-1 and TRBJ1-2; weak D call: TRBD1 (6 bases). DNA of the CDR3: TGCAGTGCCCCGTCCGGGACACAAAACTATGGCTACACCTTC. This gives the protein CSAPSGTQNYGYTF.